This TCR beta chain was profiled in a study of long-term antiretroviral therapy in people with HIV. Study outcomes and limitations: Information on adherence, resistance and therapy changes was unavailable. Blood specimens, gathered between about 2004 and 2017, were possibly obtained under older ART regimens.

Germline trimming cut 7 bases from V and 6 bases from J; bases unmatched to any gene: 12. Germline CDR1 is MDHEN and CDR2 is SYDVKM. The CDR3 spans 14 residues. This was the immunoSEQ v3.0 assay at survey level. The protocol was immunoSEQ multiplex PCR, while the TCRdb copy is restricted to in-frame clones and leaves out a portion. The data show 24,000 or so clones, 75% to 90% seen once. In regard to this clone: Antigen unknown.

This sample comprised unsorted PBMCs, obtained around 4.1 years after starting antiretroviral therapy. This chain joins TRBV28 and TRBJ2-7, with 7 bases identical to TRBD1. This receptor was identified in a man aged 25 to 45 with HIV. In nucleotides, the CDR3 is TGTGCCAGCACCCCGGGCCAGGGGGTCTTCGAGCAGTACTTC. It codes for CASTPGQGVFEQYF.